This T cell receptor beta chain was retrieved from a study of control samples from healthy donors and cancer patients. With 7 bases removed from V and 3 bases from J, the gap between germline ends came to 12 bases. Germline assignment: CDR1 LNHDA and CDR2 SQIVND (reference sequence). This CDR3 is built from 13 residues. Produced via immunoSEQ multiplex PCR; TCRdb's table is partial and in-frame only. The data contain around 90,000 clones, approximately 86% of them singletons. The gene calls are TRBV19 and TRBJ1-2, with D possibly matching TRBD1 (6 bases). This TCR derives from a man aged 30 to 45 in good health. The sample was blood. The CDR3 protein is CASTETGYYGYTF. The DNA of the CDR3 is TGTGCCAGTACTGAAACAGGGTACTATGGCTACACCTTC.